This T cell receptor beta chain was identified in a study of CXCR3-negative and CXCR3-positive naive CD8 T cells. Study-wide points: Memory CD8+ cells had much lower diversity, and both naive subsets had comparably high diversity. TRB CDR3s of CXCR3-positive naive cells were more hydrophobic than those of CXCR3-negative naive cells.

TRB cDNA libraries were made by UMI-labeled 5' RACE. Each CDR3 protein gets one entry in TCRdb, which reprocessed the 5' RACE reads and gives no DNA. The listing records fewer than 140,000 distinct CDR3 sequences. Definition of naive CD8+ T cells rested on a CD45RO-CCR7+CD27+CD95- profile. This CDR3 spans 13 amino acids. Germline CDR1 is KGHDR and CDR2 is SFDVKD. On this clonotype itself: Its antigen is not identified.

The sequence came from a human donor in good health. Some clones in this sample may be carry-over from other donors' samples. Sequencing was carried out using naive CXCR3+ CD8+ T cells from blood. The subset denotes: CD45RO-CCR7+CD27+CD95- naive CD8+ T cells expressing CXCR3 (TNR3+). This chain links TRBV24-1 with TRBJ2-1; as DNA is missing, the TRBD2 call by TCRdb cannot be tested. The CDR3 reads CATSDLEGNEKFF.